Included here is one TCR beta chain sequence, with context. The record originates from a study of preoperative IRX-2 immunotherapy in early breast cancer. Treatment here: preoperative locoregional IRX-2 cytokine immunotherapy. Patients received preoperative, locoregional IRX-2 cytokine immunotherapy in a phase Ib study. Assay used: immunoSEQ multiplex PCR; TCRdb lists only in-frame clones, some missing. The table has roughly 99,000 clones, roughly 85% seen once. CDR3 size: 14 residues. Germline trimming cut 2 bases from V and 4 bases from J; bases unmatched to any gene: 4. CDR1 SQVTM and CDR2 ANQGSEA come from the germline V gene.

The sequenced sample was tumor tissue, obtained after IRX-2 immunotherapy. The chain couples TRBV29-1 to TRBJ2-5; 10 nucleotides match TRBD1. The TCR originated in a human donor with breast cancer. The CDR3 here is CSVEWDRGGETQYF. The CDR3 DNA reads as TGCAGCGTTGAATGGGACAGGGGCGGAGAGACCCAGTACTTC.